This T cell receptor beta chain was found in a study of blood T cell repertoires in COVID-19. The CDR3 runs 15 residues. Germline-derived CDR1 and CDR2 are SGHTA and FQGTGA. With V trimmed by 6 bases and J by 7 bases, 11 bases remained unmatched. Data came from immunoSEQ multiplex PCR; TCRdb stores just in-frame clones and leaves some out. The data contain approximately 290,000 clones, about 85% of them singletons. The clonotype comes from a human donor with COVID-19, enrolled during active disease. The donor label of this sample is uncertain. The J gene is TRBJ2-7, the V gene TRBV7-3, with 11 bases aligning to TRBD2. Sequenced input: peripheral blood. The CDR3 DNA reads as TGTGCCAGCAGTCAAACTAGCGGGAGTGTTGGAGAGCAGTACTTC. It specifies CASSQTSGSVGEQYF.